This TCR beta chain was sequenced in a study of T cells in tuberculosis (dated by TCRdb to the late 2010s). As for the study more broadly: The study combined CD1B tetramers and high-throughput TCR immunosequencing to characterize T cells specific for the mycobacterial lipid antigen glucose monomycolate (GMM). Overall study results and their limits: T cells that bind the CD1B-GMM tetramer with low affinity may not have been captured by the stringent sort gate.

PBMC were thawed, rested overnight, stained with GMM-loaded CD1B tetramer, a Live/Dead dye and anti-CD3, and then sorted on a FACS Aria II. CD1B tetramers were loaded with C32 glucose monomycolate purified from Rhodococcus equi. Before cryopreservation, the PBMC later used for tetramer sorting had been depleted of CD14-expressing monocytes as part of a separate study. From each donor, approximately 92,000 tetramer-negative cells were sorted and analyzed together with the tetramer-positive cells. Antigen-specific T cells were sorted from several healthy South African adults using GMM-loaded CD1B tetramers. V was cut back by 2 bases and J by 2 bases, leaving a gap of 11 bases between them. The CDR3 contains 15 residues, cysteine and phenylalanine counted. CDR3 DNA only is kept here, 45 bases in frame from base 1. The germline V gene specifies SGHRS as CDR1 and YFSETQ as CDR2. As regards this clone: No base qualities exist here, and no much larger clone lies one base off it.

Because TCR-alpha and TCR-beta chains were sequenced unpaired, no chain pairing information was available. TCR libraries were generated with the immunoSEQ multiplex PCR assay, using TCR-beta and/or TCR-alpha/delta assays for each sample. Amplified TCR libraries were sequenced on the Illumina high-throughput platform. The original methods were these. Clustering and dimensionality reduction were performed using pairwise TCRdist distances among GMM-specific receptors from ex vivo sorted or in vitro expanded T cells. Sequence motifs, defined by gene usage and CDR3 content, were tested for enrichment in tetramer-positive compared with tetramer-negative populations. This immuneACCESS table, as held by TCRdb, lists in-frame sequences with V and J called but not all clones. Of the missing ones, under half trace to an unresolved V gene in checked studies; the others have no known cause. Clonal size and the V and J genes are those of that table, whereas D and trimming came from the DNA. The sample table shows about 54,000 clones, and 88% are seen once. The ten largest clonotypes hold 20% to 25% of the sample.

The receptor comes from an adult woman with latent tuberculosis. Input material: CD1b-GMM tetramer-negative cells sorted from PBMCs. The sample's cell subset or site label, in plain terms: T cells not binding CD1B-GMM tetramer, sorted from same donor. Rearrangement joined TRBV5-1 to TRBJ2-4, with no reliable assignment of the D segment. CDR3 protein: CASSFTAGTKNIQYF. The DNA is as follows: TGCGCCAGCAGCTTTACGGCAGGCACCAAAAACATTCAGTACTTC.